The clone carrying this T cell receptor (beta chain) was counted between two and nine times. Its specificity is unknown. The entry originates in a study of CD8 T cells in ankylosing spondylitis. Whole-study findings and limits: It was reported that disease-linked clones were significantly enriched in matched ankylosing spondylitis synovial fluid. A TCR beta motif of about 8 highly homologous variants seemed to mark ankylosing spondylitis blood. Earlier studies detected some motif variants in reactive arthritis synovial fluid and blood.

CDR3 length: 16 residues. The ends were cut back, 0 bases at V and 3 bases at J, with 12 bases in the middle. CDR1 is MNHEY and CDR2 is SMNVEV in the germline V gene (reference sequence). Each CDR3 protein is one row after TCRdb ran MiXCR on the 5' RACE reads. The sample has 470,000 or so distinct CDR3 sequences; 26% are singletons. Input material: blood, either unsorted or a sorted T cell fraction (not recorded which). The J gene is TRBJ2-1, the V gene TRBV27; the D is unclear. The sequence was obtained from a male donor with ankylosing spondylitis. The CDR3 region has the DNA TGTGCCAGCAGTTTATCCTTGAGATTCAACTACAATGAGCAGTTCTTC. Residues: CASSLSLRFNYNEQFF.